The entry that follows covers one T cell receptor beta chain sequence. Its antigen is currently unknown. The sample belongs to a study of cytomegalovirus exposure and HLA in healthy donors. The J segment lost 5 bases and the V segment lost 4 bases, leaving 10 bases of the junction unmatched. This CDR3 is 17 amino acids long. In germline, CDR1 is SGDLS, CDR2 YYNGEE. The PCR employed 60 Vbeta primers together with 13 Jbeta primers. The data were produced by immunoSEQ multiplex PCR, yet TCRdb's version contains in-frame clones alone and is incomplete. The sample yields 100,000 or so clones, 83% seen once. Overall study results and limits: Most TCR beta V segments were productive about 87% or about 30% of the time in an earlier analysis. The authors confirmed in vitro that three CMV-associated chains were specific for CMV antigens.

The TCR originated in a man aged 18 to 29 in good health and CMV-seronegative. The V gene is TRBV9, the J gene TRBJ2-5; 14 bases are shared with TRBD2. Source material: PBMCs. CDR3 DNA: TGTGCCAGCAGCCCGGGACTAGCGGGAGCTCGGCGGGAGACCCAGTACTTC. This gives the protein CASSPGLAGARRETQYF.